A selection of T cell receptor beta chains follows, all from one sample in a study of blood T cells in healthy people across ages. MiXCR, applied by TCRdb to the 5' RACE reads, yields one record per CDR3 protein. The sample has under 1,000,000 distinct CDR3 sequences; about half are singletons. Sequenced: blood. The receptors derive from an elderly man in good health. Each CDR3 is given with its conserved first and last residue. The D gene is left open where the match is weak. Size values are once, few and many counts, or a class for expanded clones, and some rows have none.

>-|few|TRBJ2-3|TRBV20-1
CSADSGTDTQYF
TGCAGTGCCGATAGCGGCACAGATACGCAGTATTTT
>TRBD1|-|TRBJ1-5|TRBV27
CASSPGQAHQPQHF
TGTGCCAGCAGTCCGGGACAGGCCCATCAGCCCCAGCATTTT
>TRBD2|-|TRBJ2-7|TRBV29-1
CSVELAGGREQYF
TGCAGCGTTGAATTAGCGGGAGGGCGCGAGCAGTACTTC
>TRBD2|many|TRBJ2-1|TRBV7-2
CASSSSGFPNEQFF
TGTGCCAGCAGCTCTAGCGGATTTCCGAATGAGCAGTTCTTC
>-|-|TRBJ2-7|TRBV7-2
CASSLVEGSIAEQYF
TGTGCCAGCAGCTTAGTAGAGGGTTCGATAGCCGAGCAGTACTTC
>-|few|TRBJ2-2|TRBV9
CASSEVPGASEGELFF
TGTGCCAGCAGCGAAGTCCCTGGGGCTAGCGAAGGGGAGCTGTTTTTT
>TRBD2|-|TRBJ2-3|TRBV4-1
CASSQDGSGGLSTDTQYF
TGCGCCAGCAGCCAAGATGGTAGCGGGGGCCTTAGCACAGATACGCAGTATTTT
>-|few|TRBJ2-5|TRBV21-1
CATPTASGRANLNLQETQYF
TGTGCCACCCCAACGGCTAGCGGGAGGGCCAACCTCAACCTTCAAGAGACCCAGTACTTC
>-|many|TRBJ2-3|TRBV29-1
CSVEGLGSTDTQYF
TGCAGCGTTGAAGGGCTGGGTAGCACAGATACGCAGTATTTT
>-|few|TRBJ2-5|TRBV11-3
CASSLDLSAQVKGQETQYF
TGTGCCAGCAGCTTAGATCTAAGCGCCCAGGTTAAGGGACAAGAGACCCAGTACTTC
>-|-|TRBJ1-6|TRBV18
CASSPRLTGSSYNSPLHF
TGTGCCAGCTCACCACGGCTCACAGGGAGCTCCTATAATTCACCCCTCCACTTT
>-|-|TRBJ2-1|TRBV25-1
CASTAGLGEQFF
TGTGCCAGCACCGCGGGCCTCGGGGAGCAGTTCTTC
>-|-|TRBJ2-5|TRBV7-3
CASSSGIETETQYF
TGTGCCAGCAGCTCGGGGATAGAGACAGAGACCCAGTACTTC
>-|-|TRBJ2-7|TRBV20-1
CSARDRGRWTYEQYF
TGCAGTGCTAGAGATCGCGGACGTTGGACCTACGAGCAGTACTTC
>TRBD1|few|TRBJ2-5|TRBV20-1
CSAYTGDQYF
TGCAGTGCGTATACAGGGGACCAGTACTTC
>-|few|TRBJ2-1|TRBV9
CASSVYGTGYNEQFF
TGTGCCAGCAGCGTATACGGGACGGGATACAATGAGCAGTTCTTC
>TRBD1|few|TRBJ2-1|TRBV20-1
CSAEDRGYNEQFF
TGCAGTGCCGAGGACAGGGGATACAATGAGCAGTTCTTC
>TRBD2|many|TRBJ2-1|TRBV7-2
CASSTTSDSSYNEQFF
TGTGCCAGCAGCACCACTAGCGACAGCTCCTACAATGAGCAGTTCTTC
>-|-|TRBJ2-7|TRBV6-1
CASSEDPTLAYEQYF
TGTGCCAGCAGTGAGGACCCCACGCTAGCCTACGAGCAGTACTTC
>-|-|TRBJ2-7|TRBV9
CASSVGNVGGLHEQYF
TGTGCCAGCAGCGTAGGCAATGTAGGGGGACTCCACGAGCAGTACTTC
>TRBD1|once|TRBJ2-7|TRBV28
CASSETGGYYEQYF
TGTGCCAGCAGTGAGACAGGGGGATACTACGAGCAGTACTTC
>TRBD2|-|TRBJ2-5|TRBV20-1
CSAKQAGGPETQYF
TGCAGTGCTAAGCAAGCGGGGGGGCCAGAGACCCAGTACTTC
>TRBD1|few|TRBJ1-2|TRBV7-2
CASSLDRGQWSRGYTF
TGTGCCAGCAGCCTAGACAGGGGGCAGTGGTCGCGTGGCTACACCTTC
>-|-|TRBJ2-5|TRBV5-1
CASSLGQGLRDEQYF
TGCGCCAGCAGCTTGGGTCAGGGGTTACGCGATGAGCAGTACTTC
>TRBD2|few|TRBJ2-5|TRBV12-3/TRBV12-4
CASSPTAGEQYF
TGTGCCAGCAGTCCCACAGCGGGGGAGCAGTACTTC
>TRBD2|-|TRBJ2-1|TRBV20-1
CSAGGLAGAISYNEQFF
TGCAGTGCAGGGGGACTAGCGGGGGCCATCTCCTACAATGAGCAGTTCTTC
>-|-|TRBJ2-3|TRBV7-3
CASSASATDTQYF
TGTGCCAGCAGCGCGAGCGCCACAGATACGCAGTATTTT
>-|-|TRBJ2-1|TRBV28
CASSLGGWGIEFF
TGTGCCAGCAGTTTAGGGGGGTGGGGGATCGAGTTCTTC
>-|-|TRBJ2-5|TRBV3-1
CASSQMVAETQYF
TGTGCCAGCAGCCAAATGGTTGCAGAGACCCAGTACTTC
>TRBD1|few|TRBJ1-6|TRBV7-8
CASSLAAWGQGYNSPLHF
TGTGCCAGCAGCTTAGCGGCGTGGGGACAGGGCTATAATTCACCCCTCCACTTT
>-|-|TRBJ2-1|TRBV5-1
CASTSGTKSSYNEQFF
TGCGCCAGCACCTCCGGGACCAAAAGCTCCTACAATGAGCAGTTCTTC
>-|few|TRBJ2-7|TRBV5-1
CASSLAATWDYEQYF
TGCGCCAGCAGCTTGGCGGCTACTTGGGACTACGAGCAGTACTTC